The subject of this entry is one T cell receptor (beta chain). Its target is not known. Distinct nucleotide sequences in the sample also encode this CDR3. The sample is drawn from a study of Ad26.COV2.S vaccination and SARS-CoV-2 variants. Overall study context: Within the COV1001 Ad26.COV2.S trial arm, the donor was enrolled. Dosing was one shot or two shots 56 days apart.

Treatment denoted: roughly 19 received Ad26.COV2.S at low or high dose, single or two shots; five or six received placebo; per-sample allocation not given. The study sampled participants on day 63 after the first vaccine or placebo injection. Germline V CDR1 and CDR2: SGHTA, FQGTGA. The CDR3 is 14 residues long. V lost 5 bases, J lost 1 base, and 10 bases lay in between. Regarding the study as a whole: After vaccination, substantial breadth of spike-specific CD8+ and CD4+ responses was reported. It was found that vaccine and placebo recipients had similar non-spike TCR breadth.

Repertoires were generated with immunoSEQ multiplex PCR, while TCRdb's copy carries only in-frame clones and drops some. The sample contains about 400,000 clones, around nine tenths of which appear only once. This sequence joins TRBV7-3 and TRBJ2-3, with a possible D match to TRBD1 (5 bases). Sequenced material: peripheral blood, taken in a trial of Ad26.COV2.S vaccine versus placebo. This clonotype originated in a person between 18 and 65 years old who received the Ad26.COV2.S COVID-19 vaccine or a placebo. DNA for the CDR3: TGTGCCAGCAGCCCTCAGGGTGGCACAGATACGCAGTATTTT. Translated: CASSPQGGTDTQYF.